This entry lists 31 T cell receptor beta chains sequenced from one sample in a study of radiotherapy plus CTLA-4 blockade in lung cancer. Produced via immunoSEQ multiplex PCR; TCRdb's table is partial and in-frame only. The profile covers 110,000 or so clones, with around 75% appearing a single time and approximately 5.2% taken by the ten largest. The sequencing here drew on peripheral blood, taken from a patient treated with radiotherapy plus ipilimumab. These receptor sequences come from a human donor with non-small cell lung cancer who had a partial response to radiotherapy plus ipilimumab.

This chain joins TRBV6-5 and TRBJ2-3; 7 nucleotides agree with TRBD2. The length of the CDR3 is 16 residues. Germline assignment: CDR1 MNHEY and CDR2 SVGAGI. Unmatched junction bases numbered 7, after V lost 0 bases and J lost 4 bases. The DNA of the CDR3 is TGTGCCAGCAGTTACTCAGCCAGCGGGATTGCAGATACGCAGTATTTT. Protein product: CASSYSASGIADTQYF.

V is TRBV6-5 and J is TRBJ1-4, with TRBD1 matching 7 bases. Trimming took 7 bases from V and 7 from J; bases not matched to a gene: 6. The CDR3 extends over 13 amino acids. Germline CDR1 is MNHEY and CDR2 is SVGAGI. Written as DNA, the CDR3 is TGTGCCAGCAAGGAGGGGGCGGTTGAAAAACTGTTTTTT. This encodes CASKEGAVEKLFF.

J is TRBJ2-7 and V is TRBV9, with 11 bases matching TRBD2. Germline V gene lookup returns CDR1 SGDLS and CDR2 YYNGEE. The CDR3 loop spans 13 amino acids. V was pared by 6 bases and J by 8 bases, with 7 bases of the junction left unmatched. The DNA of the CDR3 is TGTGCCAGCACCAAAGGGACTAGCGGCCAGCAGTACGTC. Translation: CASTKGTSGQQYV.

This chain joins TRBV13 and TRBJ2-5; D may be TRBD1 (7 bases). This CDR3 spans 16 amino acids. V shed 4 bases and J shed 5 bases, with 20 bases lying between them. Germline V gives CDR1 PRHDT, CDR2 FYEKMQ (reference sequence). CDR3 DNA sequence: TGTGCCAGCAGCTCCACCCGGCAGGGGGGTTGGGAGACCCAGTACTTC. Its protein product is CASSSTRQGGWETQYF.

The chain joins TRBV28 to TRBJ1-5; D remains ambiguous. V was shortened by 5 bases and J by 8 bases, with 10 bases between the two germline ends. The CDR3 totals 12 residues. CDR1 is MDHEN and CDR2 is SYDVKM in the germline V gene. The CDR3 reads CASSPPQEPQHF. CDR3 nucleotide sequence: TGTGCCAGCAGTCCCCCCCAGGAGCCCCAGCATTTT.

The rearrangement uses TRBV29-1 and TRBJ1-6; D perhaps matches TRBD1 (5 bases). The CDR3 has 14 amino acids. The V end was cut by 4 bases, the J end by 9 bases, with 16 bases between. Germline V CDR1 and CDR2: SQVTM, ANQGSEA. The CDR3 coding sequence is TGCAGCGTTGGCTCCGGGGGGTTCGGTTCACCCCTCCACTTT. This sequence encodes CSVGSGGFGSPLHF. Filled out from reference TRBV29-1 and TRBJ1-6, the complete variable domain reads SAVISQKPSRDICQRGTSLTIQCQVDSQVTMMFWYRQQPGQSLTLIATANQGSEATYESGFVIDKFPISRPNLTFSTLTVSNMSPEDSSIYLCSVGSGGFGSPLHFGNGTRLTVT.

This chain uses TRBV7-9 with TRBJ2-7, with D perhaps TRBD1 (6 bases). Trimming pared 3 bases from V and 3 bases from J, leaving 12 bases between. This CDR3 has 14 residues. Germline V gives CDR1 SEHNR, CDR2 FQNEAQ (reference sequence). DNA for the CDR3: TGTGCCAGCAGCTTCGGACAGAACCTCTACGAGCAGTACTTC. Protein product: CASSFGQNLYEQYF.

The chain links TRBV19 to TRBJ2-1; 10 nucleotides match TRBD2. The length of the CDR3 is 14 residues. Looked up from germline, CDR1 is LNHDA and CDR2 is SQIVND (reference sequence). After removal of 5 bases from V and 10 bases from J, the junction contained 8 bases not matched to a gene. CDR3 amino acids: CASSRASGGREQFF. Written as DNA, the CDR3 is TGTGCCAGTAGTCGGGCTAGCGGGGGACGAGAGCAGTTCTTC.

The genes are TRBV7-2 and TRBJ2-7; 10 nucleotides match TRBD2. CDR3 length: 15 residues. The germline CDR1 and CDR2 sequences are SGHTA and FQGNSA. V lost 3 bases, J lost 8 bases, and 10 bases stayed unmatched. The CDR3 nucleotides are TGTGCCAGCAGCTTGGGTAGCGGGAGGTCCAACCAGCAGTACGTC. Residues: CASSLGSGRSNQQYV.

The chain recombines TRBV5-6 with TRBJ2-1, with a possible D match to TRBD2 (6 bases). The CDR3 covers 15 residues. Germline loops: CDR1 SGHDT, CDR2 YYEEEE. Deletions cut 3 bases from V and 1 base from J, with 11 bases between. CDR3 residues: CASSSRTISYNEQFF. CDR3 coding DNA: TGTGCCAGCAGCTCGCGGACTATATCCTACAATGAGCAGTTCTTC.

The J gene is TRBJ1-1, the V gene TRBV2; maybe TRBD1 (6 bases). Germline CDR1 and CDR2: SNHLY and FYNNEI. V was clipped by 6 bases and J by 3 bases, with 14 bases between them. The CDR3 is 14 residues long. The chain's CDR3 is CASRLRGTDTEAFF. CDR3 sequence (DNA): TGTGCCAGCAGGCTCAGGGGTACGGACACTGAAGCTTTCTTT.

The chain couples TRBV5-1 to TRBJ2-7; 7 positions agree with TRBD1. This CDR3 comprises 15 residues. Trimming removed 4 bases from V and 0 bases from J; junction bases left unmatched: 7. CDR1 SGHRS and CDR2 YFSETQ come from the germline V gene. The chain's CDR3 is CASSPTGPSSYEQYF. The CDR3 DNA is TGCGCCAGCAGCCCGACAGGGCCAAGCTCCTACGAGCAGTACTTC.

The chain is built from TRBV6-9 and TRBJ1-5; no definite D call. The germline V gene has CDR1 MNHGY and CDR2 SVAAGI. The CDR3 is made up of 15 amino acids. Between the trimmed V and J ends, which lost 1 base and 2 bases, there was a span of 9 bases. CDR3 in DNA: TGTGCCAGCAGTTATTGCAACCGGGGCAATCAGCCCCAGCATTTT. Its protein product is CASSYCNRGNQPQHF.

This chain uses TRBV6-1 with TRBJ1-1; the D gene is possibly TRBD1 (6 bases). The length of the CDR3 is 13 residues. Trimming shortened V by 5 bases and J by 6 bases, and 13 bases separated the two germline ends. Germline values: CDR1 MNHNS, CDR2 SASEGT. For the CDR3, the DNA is TGTGCCAGCAGTAATTCAAGGACAGCTGAAGCTTTCTTT. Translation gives CASSNSRTAEAFF.

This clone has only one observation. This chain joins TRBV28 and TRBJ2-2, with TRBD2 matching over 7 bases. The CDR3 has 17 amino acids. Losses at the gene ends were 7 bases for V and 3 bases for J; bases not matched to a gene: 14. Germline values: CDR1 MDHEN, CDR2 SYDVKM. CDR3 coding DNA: TGTGCCAGCATGCGTCGTGGGGTTGGGGGGGACACCGGGGAGCTGTTTTTT. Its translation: CASMRRGVGGDTGELFF.

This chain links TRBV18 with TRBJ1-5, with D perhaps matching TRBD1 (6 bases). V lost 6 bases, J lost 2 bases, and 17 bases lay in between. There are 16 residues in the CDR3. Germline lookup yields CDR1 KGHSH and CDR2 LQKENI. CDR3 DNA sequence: TGTGCCAGCTCCACCATACAGGGTACGGGCAATCAGCCCCAGCATTTT. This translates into CASSTIQGTGNQPQHF.

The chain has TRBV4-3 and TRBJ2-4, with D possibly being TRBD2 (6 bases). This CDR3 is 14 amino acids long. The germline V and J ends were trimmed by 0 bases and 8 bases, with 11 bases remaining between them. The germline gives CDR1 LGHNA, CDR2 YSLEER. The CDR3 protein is CASSQELATDIQYF. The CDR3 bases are TGCGCCAGCAGCCAAGAGCTAGCGACGGACATTCAGTACTTC.

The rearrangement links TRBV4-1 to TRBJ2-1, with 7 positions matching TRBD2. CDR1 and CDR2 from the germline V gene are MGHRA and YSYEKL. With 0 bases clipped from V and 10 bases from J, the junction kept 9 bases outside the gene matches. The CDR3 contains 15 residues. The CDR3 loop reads CASSQDSSGALEQFF. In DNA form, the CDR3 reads TGCGCCAGCAGCCAAGATTCCAGCGGGGCGTTGGAGCAGTTCTTC.

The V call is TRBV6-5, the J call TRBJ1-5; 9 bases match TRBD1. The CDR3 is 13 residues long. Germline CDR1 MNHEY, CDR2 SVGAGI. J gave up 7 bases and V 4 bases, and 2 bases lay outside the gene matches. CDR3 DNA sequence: TGTGCCAGCAGTTCCGGACAGGGGCAGCCCCAGCATTTT. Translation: CASSSGQGQPQHF.

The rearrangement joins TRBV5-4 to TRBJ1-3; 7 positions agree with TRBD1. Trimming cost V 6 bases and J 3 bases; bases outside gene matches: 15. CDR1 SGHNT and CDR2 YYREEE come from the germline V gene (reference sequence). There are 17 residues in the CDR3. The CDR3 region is CASTRGQGPMGGNTIYF. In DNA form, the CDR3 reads TGTGCCAGCACAAGGGGGCAGGGCCCGATGGGTGGAAACACCATATATTTT.

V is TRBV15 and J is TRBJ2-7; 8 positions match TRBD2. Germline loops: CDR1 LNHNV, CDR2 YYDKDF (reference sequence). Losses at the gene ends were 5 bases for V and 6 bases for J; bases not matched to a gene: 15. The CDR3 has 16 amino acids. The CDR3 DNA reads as TGTGCCACCAGCGGCGAAAGACTAGCGCGGTGGTCCGAGCAGTACTTC. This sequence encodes CATSGERLARWSEQYF. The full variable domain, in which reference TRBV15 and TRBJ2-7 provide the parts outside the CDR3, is DAMVIQNPRYQVTQFGKPVTLSCSQTLNHNVMYWYQQKSSQAPKLLFHYYDKDFNNEADTPDNFQSRRPNTSFCFLDIRSPGLGDTAMYLCATSGERLARWSEQYFGPGTRLTVT.

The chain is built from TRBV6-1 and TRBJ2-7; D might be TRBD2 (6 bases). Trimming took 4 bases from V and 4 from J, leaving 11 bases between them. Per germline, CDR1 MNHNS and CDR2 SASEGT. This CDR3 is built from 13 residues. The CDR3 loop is CASSVEGTYEQYF. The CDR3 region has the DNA TGTGCCAGCAGTGTGGAGGGAACTTACGAGCAGTACTTC.

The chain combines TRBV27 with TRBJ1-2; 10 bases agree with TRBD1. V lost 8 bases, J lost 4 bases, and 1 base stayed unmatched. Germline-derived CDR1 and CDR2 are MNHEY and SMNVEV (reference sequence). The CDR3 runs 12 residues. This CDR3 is CASGTGAYGYTF. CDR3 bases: TGTGCCAGCGGGACAGGGGCCTATGGCTACACCTTC.

The CDR3 region has the DNA TGTGCCAGCAGTTTCGGACTAGCGGGAGCCGCGGATACGCAGTATTTT. Translation gives CASSFGLAGAADTQYF. The chain carries TRBV6-6 and TRBJ2-3, with 13 bases aligning to TRBD2. The junction had 7 bases not matched to a gene; V was cut back by 4 bases and J by 6 bases. The CDR3 contains 16 residues. Germline CDR1 and CDR2: MNHNY and SVGAGI (reference sequence).

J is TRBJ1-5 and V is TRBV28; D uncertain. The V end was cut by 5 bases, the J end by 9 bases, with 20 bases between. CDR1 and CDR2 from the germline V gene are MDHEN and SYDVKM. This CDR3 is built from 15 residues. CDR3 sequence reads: CASSPPEASLVPQHF. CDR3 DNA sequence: TGTGCCAGCAGTCCACCAGAGGCTTCCCTCGTGCCCCAGCATTTT.

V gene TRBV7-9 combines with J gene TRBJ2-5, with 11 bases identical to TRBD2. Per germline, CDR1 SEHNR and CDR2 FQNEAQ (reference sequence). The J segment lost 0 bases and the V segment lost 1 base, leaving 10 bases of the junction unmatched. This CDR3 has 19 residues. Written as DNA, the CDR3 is TGTGCCAGCAGCTTAGGGACTAGCGGGTCCTGGGGGTACCAAGAGACCCAGTACTTC. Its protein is CASSLGTSGSWGYQETQYF.

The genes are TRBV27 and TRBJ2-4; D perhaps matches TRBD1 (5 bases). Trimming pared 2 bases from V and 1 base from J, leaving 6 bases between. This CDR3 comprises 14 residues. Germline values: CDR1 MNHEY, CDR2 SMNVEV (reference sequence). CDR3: CASSLQGAKNIQYF. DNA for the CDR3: TGTGCCAGCAGTTTACAGGGTGCCAAAAACATTCAGTACTTC.

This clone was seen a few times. The CDR3 region has the DNA TGTGCCAGCACCCGGGACACGAACTACGAGCAGTACGTC. Translating gives CASTRDTNYEQYV. V gene TRBV2 combines with J gene TRBJ2-7, with a possible D match to TRBD1 (6 bases). Trimming stripped 7 bases from V and 3 bases from J, with 13 bases between. CDR3 size: 13 residues. Looked up from germline, CDR1 is SNHLY and CDR2 is FYNNEI.

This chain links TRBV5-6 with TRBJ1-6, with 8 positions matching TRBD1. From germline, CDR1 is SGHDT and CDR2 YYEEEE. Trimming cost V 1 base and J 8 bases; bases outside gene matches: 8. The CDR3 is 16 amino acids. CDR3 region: CASSLFTGTGDSPLHF. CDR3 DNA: TGTGCCAGCAGCTTGTTTACCGGGACAGGCGATTCACCCCTCCACTTT.

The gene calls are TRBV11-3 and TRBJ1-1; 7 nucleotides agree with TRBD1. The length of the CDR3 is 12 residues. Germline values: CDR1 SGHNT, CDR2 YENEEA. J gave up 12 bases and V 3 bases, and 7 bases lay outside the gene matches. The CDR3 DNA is TGTGCCAGCAGCTTGGGAGGACAGGCAACTTTCTTT. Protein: CASSLGGQATFF.

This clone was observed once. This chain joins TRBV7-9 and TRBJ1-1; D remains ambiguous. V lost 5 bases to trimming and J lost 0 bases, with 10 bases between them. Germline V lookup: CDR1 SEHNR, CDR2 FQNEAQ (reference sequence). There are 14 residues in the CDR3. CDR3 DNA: TGTGCCAGCAGCCCTCCCCCTATGAACACTGAAGCTTTCTTT. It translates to CASSPPPMNTEAFF.